One and the same sample provided the 3 T cell receptor beta chains below, sequenced in a study of OX40 agonist ivuxolimab in advanced cancers. The method was immunoSEQ multiplex PCR; TCRdb's version includes in-frame clones alone and lacks a portion of them. The sample shows 50,000 to 75,000 clones, 87% of them seen only once. The sequencing here drew on CD4+ or CD8+ T cells sorted from blood, taken in a trial of the OX40 agonist ivuxolimab. All receptors derive from an adult with an advanced solid tumor such as melanoma, head and neck, liver or kidney cancer.

This rearrangement joins TRBV7-9 to TRBJ1-2; 10 bases are shared with TRBD1. Trimming took 4 bases from V and 2 from J; bases not matched to a gene: 7. Looked up from germline, CDR1 is SEHNR and CDR2 is FQNEAQ (reference sequence). This CDR3 is 16 amino acids long. The CDR3 DNA reads TGTGCCAGCAGCTACAGCCGGGGACAGGGGAACTATGGCTACACCTTC. Amino acid sequence: CASSYSRGQGNYGYTF.

V gene TRBV18 combines with J gene TRBJ2-2; D is ambiguous. CDR1 is KGHSH, CDR2 LQKENI, per germline. This CDR3 spans 13 amino acids. Trimming pared 6 bases from V and 4 bases from J, leaving 9 bases between. This CDR3 reads CASSAVGTGELFF. DNA for the CDR3: TGTGCCAGCTCGGCAGTTGGCACCGGGGAGCTGTTTTTT.

The chain combines TRBV6-1 with TRBJ1-5; 8 positions match TRBD1. The V segment lost 8 bases and the J segment 4 bases; nucleotides outside the gene matches: 7. Germline lookup yields CDR1 MNHNS and CDR2 SASEGT. The CDR3 has 14 residues. The CDR3 protein is CASDDRGANQPQHF. As DNA, the CDR3 is TGTGCCAGCGATGACAGGGGAGCAAATCAGCCCCAGCATTTT.